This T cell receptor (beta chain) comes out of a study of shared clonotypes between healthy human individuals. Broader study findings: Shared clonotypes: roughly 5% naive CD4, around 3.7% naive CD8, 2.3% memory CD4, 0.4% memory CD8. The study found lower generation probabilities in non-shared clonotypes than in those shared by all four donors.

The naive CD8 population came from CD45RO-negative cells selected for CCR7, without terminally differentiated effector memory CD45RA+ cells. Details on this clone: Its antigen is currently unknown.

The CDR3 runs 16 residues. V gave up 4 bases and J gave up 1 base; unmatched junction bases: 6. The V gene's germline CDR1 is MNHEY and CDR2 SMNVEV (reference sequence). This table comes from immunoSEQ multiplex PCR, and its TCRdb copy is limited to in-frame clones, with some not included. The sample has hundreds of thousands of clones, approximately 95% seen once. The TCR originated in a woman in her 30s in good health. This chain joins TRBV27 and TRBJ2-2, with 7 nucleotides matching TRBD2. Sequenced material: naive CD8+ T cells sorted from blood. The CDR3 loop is CASSSLPSGNTGELFF. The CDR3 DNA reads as TGTGCCAGCAGTTCTCTACCTAGCGGGAACACCGGGGAGCTGTTTTTT.